This entry concerns a single T cell receptor beta chain. Its antigen is unidentified. The data derive from a study of cytomegalovirus exposure and HLA in healthy donors. Notes on the study in general: More clonal expansion characterized HLA-associated TCR beta chains than equally common others in a later analysis. A cluster of highly shared sequence variants was likely a sequencing artifact.

Use of 60 Vbeta and 13 Jbeta primers characterized the PCR. Libraries were prepared by immunoSEQ multiplex PCR; TCRdb keeps only in-frame clonotypes and omits some of them. Of around 67,000 clones listed, roughly 68% are singletons. The V gene's germline CDR1 is SGHTA and CDR2 FQGTGA. V lost 1 base and J 6 bases, leaving 9 bases between the germline ends. The CDR3 runs to 13 residues. The clonotype was recovered from a woman aged 45-65 years in good health and CMV-seronegative. Sequenced input: PBMCs. The chain joins TRBV7-3 to TRBJ1-2; possible D gene TRBD1, 5 bases. The CDR3 DNA reads TGTGCCAGCAGCTTAAGAGCGGGGGATGGCTACACCTTC. This codes for CASSLRAGDGYTF.